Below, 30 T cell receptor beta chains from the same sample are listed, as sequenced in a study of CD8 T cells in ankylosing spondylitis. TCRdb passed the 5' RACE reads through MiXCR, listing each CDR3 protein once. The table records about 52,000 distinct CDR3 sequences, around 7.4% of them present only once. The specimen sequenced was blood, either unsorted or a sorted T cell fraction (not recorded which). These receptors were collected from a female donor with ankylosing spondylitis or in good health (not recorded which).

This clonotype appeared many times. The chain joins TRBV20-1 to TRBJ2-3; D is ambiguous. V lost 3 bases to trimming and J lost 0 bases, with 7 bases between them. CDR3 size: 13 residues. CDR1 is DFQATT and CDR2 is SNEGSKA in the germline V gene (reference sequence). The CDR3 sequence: CSASRRSTDTQYF. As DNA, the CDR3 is TGCAGTGCTAGCCGGAGAAGCACAGATACGCAGTATTTT.

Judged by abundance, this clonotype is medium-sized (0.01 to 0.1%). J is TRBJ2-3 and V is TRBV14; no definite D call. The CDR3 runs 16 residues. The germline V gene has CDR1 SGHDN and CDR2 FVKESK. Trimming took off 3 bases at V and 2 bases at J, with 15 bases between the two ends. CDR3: CASSQGRRLSTDTQYF. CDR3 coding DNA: TGTGCCAGCAGCCAGGGTCGAAGGTTATCCACAGATACGCAGTATTTT.

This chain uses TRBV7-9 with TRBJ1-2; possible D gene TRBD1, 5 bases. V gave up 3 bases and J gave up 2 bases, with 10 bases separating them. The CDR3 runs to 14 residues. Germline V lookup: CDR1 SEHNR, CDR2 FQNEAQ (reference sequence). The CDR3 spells CASSLSGINYGYTF. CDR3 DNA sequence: TGTGCCAGCAGCTTGTCAGGGATCAACTATGGCTACACCTTC.

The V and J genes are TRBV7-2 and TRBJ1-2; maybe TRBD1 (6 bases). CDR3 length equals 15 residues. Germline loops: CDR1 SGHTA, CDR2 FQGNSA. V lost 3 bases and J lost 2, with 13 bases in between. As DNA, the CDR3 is TGTGCCAGCAGCTTGGGGGCTACCATGAACTATGGCTACACCTTC. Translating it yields CASSLGATMNYGYTF.

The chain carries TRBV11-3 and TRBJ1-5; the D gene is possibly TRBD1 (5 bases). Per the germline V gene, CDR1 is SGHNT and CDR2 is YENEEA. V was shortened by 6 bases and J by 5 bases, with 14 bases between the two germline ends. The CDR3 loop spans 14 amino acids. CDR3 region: CASREQGRHQPQHF. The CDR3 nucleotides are TGTGCCAGCAGGGAGCAGGGAAGGCATCAGCCCCAGCATTTT.

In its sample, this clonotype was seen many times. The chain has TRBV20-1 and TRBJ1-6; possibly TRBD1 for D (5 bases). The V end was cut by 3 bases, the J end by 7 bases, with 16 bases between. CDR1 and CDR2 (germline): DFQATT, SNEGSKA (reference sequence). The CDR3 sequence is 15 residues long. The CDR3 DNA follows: TGCAGTGCTAGCGAGACCGGGACGGTGAATTCACCCCTCCACTTT. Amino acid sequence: CSASETGTVNSPLHF.

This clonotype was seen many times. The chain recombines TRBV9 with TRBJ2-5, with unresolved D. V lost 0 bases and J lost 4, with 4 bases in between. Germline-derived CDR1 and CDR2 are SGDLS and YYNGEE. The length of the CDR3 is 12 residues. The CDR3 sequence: CASSVVGETQYF. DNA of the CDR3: TGTGCCAGCAGCGTAGTGGGAGAGACCCAGTACTTC.

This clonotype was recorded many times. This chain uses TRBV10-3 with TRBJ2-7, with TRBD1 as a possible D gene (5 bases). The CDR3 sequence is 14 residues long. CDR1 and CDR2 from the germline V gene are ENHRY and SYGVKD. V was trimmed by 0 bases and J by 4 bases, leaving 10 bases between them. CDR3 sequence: CAISESGPQYEQYF. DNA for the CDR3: TGTGCCATCAGTGAGTCGGGGCCCCAATACGAGCAGTACTTC.

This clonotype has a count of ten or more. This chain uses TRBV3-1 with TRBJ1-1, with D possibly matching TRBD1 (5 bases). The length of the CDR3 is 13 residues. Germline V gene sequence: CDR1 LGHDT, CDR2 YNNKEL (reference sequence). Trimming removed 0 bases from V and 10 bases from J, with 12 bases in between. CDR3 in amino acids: CASSQDYRLGAFF. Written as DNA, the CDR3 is TGTGCCAGCAGCCAAGACTACAGGCTTGGAGCTTTCTTT. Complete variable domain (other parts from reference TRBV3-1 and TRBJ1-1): DTAVSQTPKYLVTQMGNDKSIKCEQNLGHDTMYWYKQDSKKFLKIMFSYNNKELIINETVPNRFSPKSPDKAHLNLHINSLELGDSAVYFCASSQDYRLGAFFGQGTRLTVV.

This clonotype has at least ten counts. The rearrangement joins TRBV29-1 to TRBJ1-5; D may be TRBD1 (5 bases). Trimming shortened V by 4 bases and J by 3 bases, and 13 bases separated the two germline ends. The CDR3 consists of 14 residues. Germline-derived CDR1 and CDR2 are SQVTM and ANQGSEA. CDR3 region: CSVVLSGTNQPQHF. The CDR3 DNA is TGCAGCGTTGTTCTATCGGGGACCAATCAGCCCCAGCATTTT.

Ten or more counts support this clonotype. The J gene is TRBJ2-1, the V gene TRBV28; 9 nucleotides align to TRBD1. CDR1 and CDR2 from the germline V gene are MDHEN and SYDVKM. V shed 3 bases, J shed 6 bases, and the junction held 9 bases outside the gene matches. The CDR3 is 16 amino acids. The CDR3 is CASSFTGQGRSNEQFF. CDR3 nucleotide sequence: TGTGCCAGCAGTTTCACCGGACAGGGGAGGAGCAATGAGCAGTTCTTC.

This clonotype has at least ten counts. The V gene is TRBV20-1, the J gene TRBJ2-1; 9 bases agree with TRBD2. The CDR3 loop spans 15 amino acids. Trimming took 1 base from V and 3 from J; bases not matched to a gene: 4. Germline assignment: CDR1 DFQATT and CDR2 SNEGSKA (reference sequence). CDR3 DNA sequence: TGCAGTGCTAGAGCTTTAGCGGGGGACTACAATGAGCAGTTCTTC. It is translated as CSARALAGDYNEQFF.

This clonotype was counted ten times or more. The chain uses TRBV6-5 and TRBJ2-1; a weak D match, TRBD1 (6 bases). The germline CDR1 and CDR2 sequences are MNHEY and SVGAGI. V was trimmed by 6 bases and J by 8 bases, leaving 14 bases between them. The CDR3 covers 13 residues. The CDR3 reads CASRTTGFDEQFF. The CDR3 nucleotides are TGTGCCAGCAGGACCACAGGGTTCGATGAGCAGTTCTTC.

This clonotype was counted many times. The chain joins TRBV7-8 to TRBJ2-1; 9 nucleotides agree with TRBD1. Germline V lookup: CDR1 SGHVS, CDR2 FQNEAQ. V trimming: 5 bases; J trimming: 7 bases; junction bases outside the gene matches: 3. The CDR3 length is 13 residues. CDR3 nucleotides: TGTGCCAGCAGCACGGGACAGGGTAATGAGCAGTTCTTC. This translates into CASSTGQGNEQFF.

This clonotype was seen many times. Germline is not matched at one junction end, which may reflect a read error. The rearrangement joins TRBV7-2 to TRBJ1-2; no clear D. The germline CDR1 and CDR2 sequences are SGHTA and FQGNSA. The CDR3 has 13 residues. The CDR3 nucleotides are TGTGCCAGCAGCTTTACCCGACCGGGCCCCTTCCCTTTC. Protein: CASSFTRPGPFPF.

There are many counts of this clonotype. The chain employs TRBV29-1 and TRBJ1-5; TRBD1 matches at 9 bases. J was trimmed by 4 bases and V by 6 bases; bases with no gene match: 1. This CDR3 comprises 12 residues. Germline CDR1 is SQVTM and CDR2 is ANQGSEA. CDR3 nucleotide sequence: TGCAGCGTCGGACAGGGGAATCAGCCCCAGCATTTT. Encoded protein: CSVGQGNQPQHF.

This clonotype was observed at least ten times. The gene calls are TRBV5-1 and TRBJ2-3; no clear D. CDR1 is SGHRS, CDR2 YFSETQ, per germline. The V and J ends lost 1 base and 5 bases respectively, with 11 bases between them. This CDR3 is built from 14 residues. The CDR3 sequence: CASSLSAPEDTQYF. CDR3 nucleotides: TGCGCCAGCAGCTTGTCTGCCCCGGAAGATACGCAGTATTTT.

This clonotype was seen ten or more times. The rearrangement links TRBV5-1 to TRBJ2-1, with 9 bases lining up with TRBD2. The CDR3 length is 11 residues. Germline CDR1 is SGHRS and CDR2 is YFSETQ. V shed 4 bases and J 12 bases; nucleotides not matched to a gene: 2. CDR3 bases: TGCGCCAGCAGCGCGGGGGGGGTGCAGTTCTTC. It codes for CASSAGGVQFF.

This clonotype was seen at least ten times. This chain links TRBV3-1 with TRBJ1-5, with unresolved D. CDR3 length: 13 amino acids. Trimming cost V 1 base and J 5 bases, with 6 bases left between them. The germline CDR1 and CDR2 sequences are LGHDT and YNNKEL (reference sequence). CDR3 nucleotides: TGTGCCAGCAGCCAAGCCCTGCATCAGCCCCAGCATTTT. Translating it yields CASSQALHQPQHF.

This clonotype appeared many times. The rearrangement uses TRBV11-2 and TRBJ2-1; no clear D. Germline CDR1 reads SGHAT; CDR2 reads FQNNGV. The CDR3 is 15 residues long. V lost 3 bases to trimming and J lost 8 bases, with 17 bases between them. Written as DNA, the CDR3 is TGTGCCAGCAGCTTCGGCGCTCCAAGAGGCGATGAGCAGTTCTTC. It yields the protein CASSFGAPRGDEQFF. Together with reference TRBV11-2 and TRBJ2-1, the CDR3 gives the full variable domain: EAGVAQSPRYKIIEKRQSVAFWCNPISGHATLYWYQQILGQGPKLLIQFQNNGVVDDSQLPKDRFSAERLKGVDSTLKIQPAKLEDSAVYLCASSFGAPRGDEQFFGPGTRLTVL.

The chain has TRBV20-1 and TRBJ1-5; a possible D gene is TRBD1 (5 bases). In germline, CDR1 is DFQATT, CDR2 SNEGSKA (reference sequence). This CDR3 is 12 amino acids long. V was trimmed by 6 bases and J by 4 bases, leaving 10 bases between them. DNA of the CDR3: TGCAGTGCAATCAGGGTTAATCAGCCCCAGCATTTT. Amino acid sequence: CSAIRVNQPQHF.

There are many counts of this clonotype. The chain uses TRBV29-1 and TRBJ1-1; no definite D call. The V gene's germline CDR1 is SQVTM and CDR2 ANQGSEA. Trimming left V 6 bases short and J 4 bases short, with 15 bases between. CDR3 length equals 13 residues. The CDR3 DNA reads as TGCAGCGTCCGGGCCGAACTTGGCACTGAAGCTTTCTTT. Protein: CSVRAELGTEAFF.

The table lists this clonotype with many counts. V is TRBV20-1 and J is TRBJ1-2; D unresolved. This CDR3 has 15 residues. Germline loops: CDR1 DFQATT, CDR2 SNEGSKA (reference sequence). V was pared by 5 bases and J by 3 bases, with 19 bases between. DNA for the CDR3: TGCAGTGCTCCGACGGAGTGGGGAGTCCACTATGGCTACACCTTC. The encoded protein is CSAPTEWGVHYGYTF.

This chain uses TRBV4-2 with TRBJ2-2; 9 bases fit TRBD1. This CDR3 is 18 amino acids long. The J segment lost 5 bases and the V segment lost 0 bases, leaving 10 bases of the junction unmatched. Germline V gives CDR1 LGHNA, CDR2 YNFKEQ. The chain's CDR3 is CASSQERPGTGNTGELFF. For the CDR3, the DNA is TGTGCCAGCAGCCAAGAACGGCCCGGGACAGGGAATACCGGGGAGCTGTTTTTT.

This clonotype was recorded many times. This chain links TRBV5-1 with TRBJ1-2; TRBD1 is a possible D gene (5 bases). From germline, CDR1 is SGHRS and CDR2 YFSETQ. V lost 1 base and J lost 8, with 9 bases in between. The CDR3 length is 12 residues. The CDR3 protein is CASSLTRDGYTF. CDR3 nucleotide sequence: TGCGCCAGCAGCTTGACCAGGGACGGCTACACCTTC.

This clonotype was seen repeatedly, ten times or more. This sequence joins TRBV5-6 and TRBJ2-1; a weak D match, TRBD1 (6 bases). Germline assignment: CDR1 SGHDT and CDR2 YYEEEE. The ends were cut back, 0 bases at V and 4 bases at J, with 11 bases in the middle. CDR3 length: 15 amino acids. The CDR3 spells CASSLGQGLYNEQFF. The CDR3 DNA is TGTGCCAGCAGCTTGGGGCAGGGGCTGTACAATGAGCAGTTCTTC.

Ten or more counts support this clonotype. CDR3 coding DNA: TGTGCCAGCAGCAACGGTGGGGTCGGTCAGCCCCAGCATTTT. Its protein is CASSNGGVGQPQHF. The genes are TRBV6-1 and TRBJ1-5; D call uncertain. The CDR3 sequence is 14 residues long. Per germline, CDR1 MNHNS and CDR2 SASEGT. The V end was cut by 6 bases, the J end by 6 bases, with 15 bases between.

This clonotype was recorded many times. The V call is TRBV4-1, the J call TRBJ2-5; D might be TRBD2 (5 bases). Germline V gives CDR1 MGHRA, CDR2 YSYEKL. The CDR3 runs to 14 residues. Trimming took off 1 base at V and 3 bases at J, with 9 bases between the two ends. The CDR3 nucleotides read TGCGCCAGCAGCCAAGGAGCGGAAAAAGAGACCCAGTACTTC. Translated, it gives CASSQGAEKETQYF.

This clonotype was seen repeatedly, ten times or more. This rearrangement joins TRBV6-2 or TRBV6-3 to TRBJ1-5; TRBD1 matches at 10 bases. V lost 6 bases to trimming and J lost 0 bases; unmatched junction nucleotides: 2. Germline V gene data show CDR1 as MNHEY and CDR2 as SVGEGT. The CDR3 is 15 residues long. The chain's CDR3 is CASSDRGRSNQPQHF. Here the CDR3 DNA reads TGTGCCAGCAGCGACAGGGGGCGTAGCAATCAGCCCCAGCATTTT.

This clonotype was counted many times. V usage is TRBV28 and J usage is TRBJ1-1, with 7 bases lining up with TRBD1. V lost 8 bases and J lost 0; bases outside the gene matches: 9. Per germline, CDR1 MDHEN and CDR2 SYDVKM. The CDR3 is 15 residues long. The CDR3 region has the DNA TGTGCCAGCCTACTCGCAGGGGGGCTGAACACTGAAGCTTTCTTT. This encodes CASLLAGGLNTEAFF.